Listed below are T cell receptor beta chains from one sample, sequenced in a study of T cells in Graves' hyperthyroidism and ophthalmopathy. TCRdb ran MiXCR on the multiplex PCR reads and lists one entry per CDR3 protein. Of some 600,000 distinct CDR3 sequences listed, 11% to 15% are singletons. The sequencing sample was made of blood. The receptor set was obtained from a woman in her 30s with Graves' hyperthyroidism that later progressed to Graves' ophthalmopathy. Each CDR3 is given without its conserved first and last residue. A D gene is named only where the DNA matches it firmly.

cdr3_aa: AIRGQAAYT; d_call: TRBD1; v_call: TRBV10-3; j_call: TRBJ1-2
cdr3_aa: SAPLEGSSYEQY; d_call: NA; v_call: TRBV20-1; j_call: TRBJ2-7
cdr3_aa: AWSGGKSSYNEQF; d_call: NA; v_call: TRBV30; j_call: TRBJ2-1
cdr3_aa: AWEGEAGGSYEQY; d_call: TRBD2; v_call: TRBV30; j_call: TRBJ2-7
cdr3_aa: ASSYSPGLNYGYT; d_call: NA; v_call: TRBV6-5; j_call: TRBJ1-2
cdr3_aa: ASSPGDRAYNEQF; d_call: TRBD1; v_call: TRBV7-8; j_call: TRBJ2-1
cdr3_aa: ASSAGGGGSEQY; d_call: TRBD2; v_call: TRBV7-9; j_call: TRBJ2-7
cdr3_aa: RDKAKNIQY; d_call: NA; v_call: TRBV20-1; j_call: TRBJ2-4
cdr3_aa: ASSLPTGGRDGYT; d_call: TRBD1; v_call: TRBV3-1; j_call: TRBJ1-2
cdr3_aa: SVAVSGNTIY; d_call: NA; v_call: TRBV29-1; j_call: TRBJ1-3
cdr3_aa: ASSMGRLEAF; d_call: NA; v_call: TRBV19; j_call: TRBJ1-1
cdr3_aa: SARARTSGIIYEQY; d_call: TRBD2; v_call: TRBV20-1; j_call: TRBJ2-7
cdr3_aa: ASGRGKDNSPLH; d_call: NA; v_call: TRBV28; j_call: TRBJ1-6
cdr3_aa: ASSKTGELF; d_call: NA; v_call: TRBV12-3/TRBV12-4; j_call: TRBJ2-2
cdr3_aa: ASSAARGVSYNEQF; d_call: NA; v_call: TRBV6-1; j_call: TRBJ2-1
cdr3_aa: ASSKGGGQETQY; d_call: NA; v_call: TRBV19; j_call: TRBJ2-5
cdr3_aa: ASASPLGQGAGELF; d_call: TRBD1; v_call: TRBV5-1; j_call: TRBJ2-2
cdr3_aa: ASGNSVDSNQPQH; d_call: NA; v_call: TRBV27; j_call: TRBJ1-5
cdr3_aa: ASSRITSGSIHEQY; d_call: TRBD2; v_call: TRBV7-9; j_call: TRBJ2-7
cdr3_aa: ASSSREQEQPQH; d_call: NA; v_call: TRBV6-1; j_call: TRBJ1-5
cdr3_aa: AIGYADYNEQF; d_call: NA; v_call: TRBV10-3; j_call: TRBJ2-1
cdr3_aa: ASRREAGNQPQH; d_call: NA; v_call: TRBV19; j_call: TRBJ1-5
cdr3_aa: ASSEAREVFVTDTEAF; d_call: NA; v_call: TRBV2; j_call: TRBJ1-1
cdr3_aa: ASSQPDRGNGYT; d_call: TRBD1; v_call: TRBV4-2; j_call: TRBJ1-2
cdr3_aa: SVEVPGLNEQY; d_call: NA; v_call: TRBV29-1; j_call: TRBJ2-7
cdr3_aa: AISVGRPSGANVLT; d_call: NA; v_call: TRBV10-3; j_call: TRBJ2-6
cdr3_aa: ASSSRYGYT; d_call: NA; v_call: TRBV6-2/TRBV6-3; j_call: TRBJ1-2
cdr3_aa: ATAQSSLETQY; d_call: NA; v_call: TRBV24-1; j_call: TRBJ2-5
cdr3_aa: ASSHTSGRSTDTQY; d_call: TRBD2; v_call: TRBV7-9; j_call: TRBJ2-3
cdr3_aa: ASSLEGQLGQPQH; d_call: NA; v_call: TRBV5-1; j_call: TRBJ1-5
cdr3_aa: ASSVAGDIQY; d_call: NA; v_call: TRBV9; j_call: TRBJ2-4
cdr3_aa: ASSKDPKRMNTEAF; d_call: NA; v_call: TRBV6-2/TRBV6-3; j_call: TRBJ1-1
cdr3_aa: SATPGGSYNEQF; d_call: NA; v_call: TRBV20-1; j_call: TRBJ2-1
cdr3_aa: ASSLNIYEQY; d_call: NA; v_call: TRBV5-6; j_call: TRBJ2-7
cdr3_aa: SVSQERLAKNIQY; d_call: NA; v_call: TRBV29-1; j_call: TRBJ2-4
cdr3_aa: ASSQGRGEQF; d_call: NA; v_call: TRBV3-1; j_call: TRBJ2-1